This entry is about one T cell receptor beta chain. Its antigen is currently unknown. V lost 7 bases and J lost 4, with 13 bases in between. The CDR3 consists of 14 residues. Germline CDR1 reads MNHEY; CDR2 reads SVGAGI. The sample comes from a study of T cell responses to AZD1222 COVID-19 vaccine. Generated by immunoSEQ multiplex PCR, the TCRdb table keeps only in-frame clones and is missing some. The repertoire holds some 100,000 clones, with roughly 87% as singletons. Study observations and caveats: Baseline seropositives among AZD1222 recipients totaled only six. Spike-specific TCR breadth and depth grew following two AZD1222 doses. Nearly half of the spike-specific TCRs reportedly recognize variant regions that carry no mutations.

The TCR comes from an adult in good health. The specimen was peripheral blood, collected on day 0 of AZD1222 vaccination. The chain joins TRBV6-5 to TRBJ2-2; D tentatively fits TRBD1 or TRBD2 (5 bases each). The CDR3 loop is CASNKGRFTGELFF. The CDR3 coding sequence is TGTGCCAGCAATAAGGGACGGTTCACCGGGGAGCTGTTTTTT.